Listed below are T cell receptor beta chains from one sample, sequenced in a study of blood T cell repertoires in COVID-19. Produced via immunoSEQ multiplex PCR; TCRdb's table is partial and in-frame only. Of more than 85,000 clones in the sample, roughly 80% were seen once. Material: peripheral blood. These receptor sequences come from a human donor in a cohort sampled during active COVID-19. The CDR3 runs from the conserved cysteine through the conserved F or W. Fields, in order: J gene, D gene, V gene, clone size, CDR3 DNA, CDR3 protein. A D gene is named only where the DNA matches it firmly. Only some rows state a clone size, as once, few, many or a class for expanded clones.

j_call: TRBJ2-5; d_call: NA; v_call: TRBV28; clone_size: NA; cdr3_nt: TGTGCCAGCATACGATCGGCAGGGGAAGAGACCCAGTACTTC; cdr3_aa: CASIRSAGEETQYF
j_call: TRBJ2-3; d_call: TRBD2; v_call: TRBV19; clone_size: NA; cdr3_nt: TGTGCCAGTAGTATTTCCGCTGCTCGAGCGGGGGGGGAAGATACGCAGTATTTT; cdr3_aa: CASSISAARAGGEDTQYF
j_call: TRBJ1-5; d_call: NA; v_call: TRBV7-2; clone_size: few; cdr3_nt: TGTGCCAGCAGCTTAGCCCAGGGGAGCTTGCAGCCCCAGCATTTT; cdr3_aa: CASSLAQGSLQPQHF
j_call: TRBJ2-4; d_call: NA; v_call: TRBV7-2; clone_size: NA; cdr3_nt: TGTGCCAGCAGCCCAAGGAGGGCTGGGGTGAACATTCAGTACTTC; cdr3_aa: CASSPRRAGVNIQYF
j_call: TRBJ2-1; d_call: TRBD1; v_call: TRBV9; clone_size: NA; cdr3_nt: TGTGCCAGCAGCGTAGCGGGACAGGGGGTTGGTGAGCAGTTCTTC; cdr3_aa: CASSVAGQGVGEQFF
j_call: TRBJ1-6; d_call: NA; v_call: TRBV25-1; clone_size: NA; cdr3_nt: TGTGCCAGGGGACAAGGGATTTCACCCCTCCACTTT; cdr3_aa: CARGQGISPLHF
j_call: TRBJ2-5; d_call: TRBD2; v_call: TRBV4-1; clone_size: NA; cdr3_nt: TGCGCCAGCAGCCAAGTCCTAGCGGGGGGGCCTAGAGAGACCCAGTACTTC; cdr3_aa: CASSQVLAGGPRETQYF
j_call: TRBJ2-5; d_call: NA; v_call: TRBV3-1/TRBV3-2; clone_size: NA; cdr3_nt: TGTGCCAGCAGCCAAGACAGCCAAGAGACCCAGTACTTC; cdr3_aa: CASSQDSQETQYF
j_call: TRBJ1-1; d_call: TRBD1; v_call: TRBV5-1; clone_size: NA; cdr3_nt: TGCGCCAGCAGCTCCGGACAGGGAAGTCGCACTGAAGCTTTCTTT; cdr3_aa: CASSSGQGSRTEAFF
j_call: TRBJ2-2; d_call: NA; v_call: TRBV19; clone_size: NA; cdr3_nt: TGTGCCAGTAGTATAGGGACAGTCGAGGGGGACCGGGGAGCTGTTTTT; cdr3_aa: CASSIGTVEGDRGAVF
j_call: TRBJ1-2; d_call: NA; v_call: TRBV2; clone_size: NA; cdr3_nt: TGTGCCAGAAAGGACAGCCAGAACTATGGCTACACCTTC; cdr3_aa: CARKDSQNYGYTF
j_call: TRBJ2-3; d_call: NA; v_call: TRBV19; clone_size: NA; cdr3_nt: TGTGCCAGTAGTCTCTCCAGATTCCGGGACTCCTCTAGCACAGATACGCAGTATTTT; cdr3_aa: CASSLSRFRDSSSTDTQYF
j_call: TRBJ2-4; d_call: TRBD2; v_call: TRBV4-1; clone_size: few; cdr3_nt: TGCGCCAGCAGCCAAGCTGCTAGCGGGGGGGCGTACATTCAGTACTTC; cdr3_aa: CASSQAASGGAYIQYF
j_call: TRBJ1-1; d_call: NA; v_call: TRBV4-3; clone_size: once; cdr3_nt: TGCGCCAGCAGTACCACGAAGACTGTTAACACTGAAGCTTTCTTT; cdr3_aa: CASSTTKTVNTEAFF
j_call: TRBJ1-2; d_call: TRBD1; v_call: TRBV14; clone_size: NA; cdr3_nt: TGTGCCAGCAGCCATGCCGGGCTACAGGGGAAGTCTAACTATGGCTACACCTTC; cdr3_aa: CASSHAGLQGKSNYGYTF
j_call: TRBJ1-3; d_call: NA; v_call: TRBV4-1; clone_size: NA; cdr3_nt: TGCGCCAGCAGCCAAGGGCCCGCGGGGAGTCGCGGAAACACCATATATTTT; cdr3_aa: CASSQGPAGSRGNTIYF
j_call: TRBJ1-3; d_call: NA; v_call: TRBV3-1/TRBV3-2; clone_size: NA; cdr3_nt: TGTGCCAGCAGCCAAGGGGGGGGAACTGGAAACACCATATATTTT; cdr3_aa: CASSQGGGTGNTIYF
j_call: TRBJ2-3; d_call: NA; v_call: TRBV11-3; clone_size: few; cdr3_nt: TGTGCCAGCAGCTCGAGGGTCCGCACAGATACGCAGTATTTT; cdr3_aa: CASSSRVRTDTQYF
j_call: TRBJ2-1; d_call: TRBD2; v_call: TRBV5-6; clone_size: NA; cdr3_nt: TGTGCCAGCAGCTACCTAGCGGGGGGGCGGAATGAGCAGTTCTTC; cdr3_aa: CASSYLAGGRNEQFF
j_call: TRBJ2-7; d_call: NA; v_call: TRBV11-2; clone_size: NA; cdr3_nt: TGTGCCAGCTCTAGCCACGAGCAGTACTTC; cdr3_aa: CASSSHEQYF
j_call: TRBJ2-5; d_call: TRBD2; v_call: TRBV5-1; clone_size: few; cdr3_nt: TGCGCCAGCAGCAAACTAGCGGGGGGGCCTGTTGAAGAGACCCAGTACTTC; cdr3_aa: CASSKLAGGPVEETQYF
j_call: TRBJ2-3; d_call: TRBD2; v_call: TRBV9; clone_size: NA; cdr3_nt: TGTGCCAGCAGCAGGACTAGCGGACCGAGGAGCACAGATACGCAGTATTTT; cdr3_aa: CASSRTSGPRSTDTQYF
j_call: TRBJ2-3; d_call: NA; v_call: TRBV12-3/TRBV12-4; clone_size: NA; cdr3_nt: TGTGCCAGCAATGGGGGGGCCGTGGATACGCAGTATTTT; cdr3_aa: CASNGGAVDTQYF
j_call: TRBJ2-5; d_call: NA; v_call: TRBV19; clone_size: NA; cdr3_nt: TGTGCCAGTATCAGGAAGCAAAAGCCCCTAAAAGAGACCCAGTACTTC; cdr3_aa: CASIRKQKPLKETQYF
j_call: TRBJ2-4; d_call: NA; v_call: TRBV13; clone_size: NA; cdr3_nt: TGTGCCAGCAGCTTATCATGGGGGGAAGCCAAAAACATTCAGTACTTC; cdr3_aa: CASSLSWGEAKNIQYF
j_call: TRBJ2-5; d_call: NA; v_call: TRBV2; clone_size: NA; cdr3_nt: TGTGCCAGCAGTGAAGTGACAGTGGGGGAGACCCAGTACTTC; cdr3_aa: CASSEVTVGETQYF
j_call: TRBJ2-1; d_call: TRBD1; v_call: TRBV2; clone_size: NA; cdr3_nt: TGTGCCAGCAGTAAGGACAGGGGGCACAATGAGCAGTTCTTC; cdr3_aa: CASSKDRGHNEQFF
j_call: TRBJ1-1; d_call: TRBD1; v_call: TRBV24-1; clone_size: NA; cdr3_nt: TGTGCCACCAGTGATCCTAGGACAGGGGCCGCTGAAGCTTTCTTT; cdr3_aa: CATSDPRTGAAEAFF
j_call: TRBJ1-1; d_call: NA; v_call: TRBV15; clone_size: NA; cdr3_nt: TGTGCCACCAGCAGTGGTACTCCCGGCACTGAAGCTTTCTTT; cdr3_aa: CATSSGTPGTEAFF
j_call: TRBJ1-4; d_call: NA; v_call: TRBV18; clone_size: once; cdr3_nt: TGTGCCAGCTCACGAGAGACAGCGGGAACTAATGAAAAACTGTTTTTT; cdr3_aa: CASSRETAGTNEKLFF
j_call: TRBJ2-3; d_call: NA; v_call: TRBV5-1; clone_size: few; cdr3_nt: TGCGCCAGCAGCTTGGTACAGCGAGGGAACACAGATACGCAGTATTTT; cdr3_aa: CASSLVQRGNTDTQYF
j_call: TRBJ1-3; d_call: NA; v_call: TRBV7-9; clone_size: NA; cdr3_nt: TGTGCCAGTCGATCGAGCTCTGGAAACACCATATATTTT; cdr3_aa: CASRSSSGNTIYF
j_call: TRBJ1-2; d_call: NA; v_call: TRBV6-2/TRBV6-3; clone_size: few; cdr3_nt: TGTGCCAGCAGTTACGGTTCCGGGTGGCTTTGGGGCTACACCTTC; cdr3_aa: CASSYGSGWLWGYTF
j_call: TRBJ1-5; d_call: TRBD1; v_call: TRBV6-5; clone_size: NA; cdr3_nt: TGTGCCAGCAGTTCACAGGGGTCGGGCAATCAGCCCCAGCATTTT; cdr3_aa: CASSSQGSGNQPQHF
j_call: TRBJ2-5; d_call: TRBD2; v_call: TRBV6-5; clone_size: NA; cdr3_nt: TGTGCCAGCACGGGGCGGGGGCAAGAGACCCAGTACTTC; cdr3_aa: CASTGRGQETQYF
j_call: TRBJ2-7; d_call: NA; v_call: TRBV5-1; clone_size: few; cdr3_nt: TGCGCCAGCAGCTTGACCGGGGTGAACAACGAGCAGTACTTC; cdr3_aa: CASSLTGVNNEQYF
j_call: TRBJ1-6; d_call: TRBD1; v_call: TRBV19; clone_size: NA; cdr3_nt: TGTGCCAGTAGTTACCGACAGGGGGGTAATTCACCCCTCCACTTT; cdr3_aa: CASSYRQGGNSPLHF
j_call: TRBJ2-3; d_call: NA; v_call: TRBV5-1; clone_size: NA; cdr3_nt: TGCGCCAGCAGCTTTAGGGGATACGACACAGATACGCAGTATTTT; cdr3_aa: CASSFRGYDTDTQYF
j_call: TRBJ2-3; d_call: NA; v_call: TRBV4-3; clone_size: once; cdr3_nt: TGCGCCAGCAGCCGCGGCGTGGCGGGGAGCACAGATACGCAGTATTTT; cdr3_aa: CASSRGVAGSTDTQYF
j_call: TRBJ1-3; d_call: NA; v_call: TRBV4-3; clone_size: NA; cdr3_nt: TGCGCCAGCAGCCAATCCCGGGGGGCGCCGGACGGGGACACCATATATTTT; cdr3_aa: CASSQSRGAPDGDTIYF
j_call: TRBJ2-5; d_call: TRBD2; v_call: TRBV19; clone_size: NA; cdr3_nt: TGTGCCAGTAGCCGGGGGGAAGAGACCCAGTACTTC; cdr3_aa: CASSRGEETQYF
j_call: TRBJ1-6; d_call: TRBD1; v_call: TRBV28; clone_size: few; cdr3_nt: TGTGCCAGCAGTTTCACAGGGGTTGATTCACCCCTCCACTTT; cdr3_aa: CASSFTGVDSPLHF
j_call: TRBJ2-3; d_call: TRBD2; v_call: TRBV14; clone_size: NA; cdr3_nt: TGTGCCAGCAGCCAAGATCTCGGACTAGCGGGGGGGCCCGTCACAGATACGCAGTATTTT; cdr3_aa: CASSQDLGLAGGPVTDTQYF
j_call: TRBJ2-2; d_call: TRBD2; v_call: TRBV7-9; clone_size: NA; cdr3_nt: TGTGCCAGCAGCAAATTACTAGCGGGGAACACCGGGGAGCTGTTTTTT; cdr3_aa: CASSKLLAGNTGELFF